This T cell receptor beta chain was recorded in a study of blood T cell repertoires in COVID-19. Overall study: Sites in the United States, Italy and Spain provided acute and convalescent COVID-19 samples. The cDNA or gDNA used as material had been derived from T cells, B-cell-depleted T cells, or PBMCs.

This clone showed up just once. The CDR3 extends over 13 amino acids. Losses at the gene ends were 3 bases for V and 12 bases for J; bases not matched to a gene: 6. Germline V gives CDR1 SGHDT, CDR2 YYEEEE. Authors' processing steps: Amplification of reference gene primers was used by the study to estimate nucleated cell counts. Here immunoSEQ multiplex PCR was the method, and the copy in TCRdb shows in-frame clones only, minus some. D and trimming were read from the DNA, whereas the V and J calls and clone size are those reported in that table. The sample yields 45,000 to 50,000 clones, over 80% seen once.

This receptor was taken from a man aged 50-60 years with acute or convalescent COVID-19. The sequenced sample consisted of peripheral blood. V is TRBV5-6 and J is TRBJ1-1, with 12 positions matching TRBD1. CDR3 sequence reads: CASSSSGTGGSFF. In DNA form, the CDR3 reads TGTGCCAGCAGCTCGTCCGGGACAGGGGGCTCTTTCTTT. The variable domain in full, with the rest retrieved from reference TRBV5-6 and TRBJ1-1, is DAGVTQSPTHLIKTRGQQVTLRCSPKSGHDTVSWYQQALGQGPQFIFQYYEEEERQRGNFPDRFSGHQFPNYSSELNVNALLLGDSALYLCASSSSGTGGSFFGQGTRLTVV.